A selection of T cell receptor beta chains follows, all from one sample in a study of T cells expressing NK-cell markers. TCRdb reprocessed the 5' RACE reads and reports one entry per CDR3 protein, with no DNA. This table holds about 460,000 distinct CDR3 sequences. The sequencing sample was made of blood T cells: a sorted CD56 or NKG2C T cell subset, CD4+ or CD8+ T cells, or bulk PBMC T cells (not recorded which). These receptors were taken from a woman aged 45-59 years in good health. The CDR3 runs from the conserved cysteine through the conserved F or W.

CDR3aa	v_gene	j_gene
CASSPLGATSGNEQFF	TRBV28	TRBJ2-1
CASSQGTGGTGYNEQFF	TRBV4-1	TRBJ2-1
CASSYSKVDRGRSGYTF	TRBV6-5	TRBJ1-2
CATSFGGTDTQYF	TRBV15	TRBJ2-3
CATSSRPESSGNTIYF	TRBV15	TRBJ1-3
CATSPGRRGYTF	TRBV24-1	TRBJ1-2
CASSTDRISSYEQHF	TRBV11-1	TRBJ2-7
CASSQEDTTNYGYTF	TRBV4-2	TRBJ1-2
CASSPTGGYGYTF	TRBV3-1	TRBJ1-2
CASSDGTVPVF	TRBV10-2	TRBJ2-4
CSATIQASGGELFF	TRBV20-1	TRBJ2-2
CASSPIRLSYEQYF	TRBV27	TRBJ2-7
CASSLVLAEGNIQYF	TRBV11-3	TRBJ2-4
CSVFRGLLNEKLFF	TRBV20-1	TRBJ1-4
CASSPLSVFNEQFF	TRBV12-3/TRBV12-4	TRBJ2-1
CATSRGQLGETQYF	TRBV15	TRBJ2-5
CATSDPTGPSPGELFF	TRBV24-1	TRBJ2-2
CATSRDSSTDTQYF	TRBV24-1	TRBJ2-3
CASIKVAGELFF	TRBV12-3/TRBV12-4	TRBJ2-2
CSVEDYRGADTQYF	TRBV29-1	TRBJ2-3
CASSPGSSGRPGELFF	TRBV5-1	TRBJ2-2
CASSTRQGSPYNEQFF	TRBV6-5	TRBJ2-1